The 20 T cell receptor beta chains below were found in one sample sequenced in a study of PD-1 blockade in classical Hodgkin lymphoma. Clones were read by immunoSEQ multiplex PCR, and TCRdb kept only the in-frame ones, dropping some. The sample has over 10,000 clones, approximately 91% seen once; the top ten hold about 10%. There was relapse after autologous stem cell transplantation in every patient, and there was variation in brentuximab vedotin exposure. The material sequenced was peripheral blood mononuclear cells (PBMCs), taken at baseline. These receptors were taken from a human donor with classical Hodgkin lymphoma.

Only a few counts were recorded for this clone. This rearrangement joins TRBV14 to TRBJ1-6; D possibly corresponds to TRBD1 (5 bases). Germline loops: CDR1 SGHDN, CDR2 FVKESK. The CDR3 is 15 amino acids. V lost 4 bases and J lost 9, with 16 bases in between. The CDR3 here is CASSRQGSKSSPLHF. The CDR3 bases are TGTGCCAGCAGCCGGCAGGGCTCCAAGAGTTCACCCCTCCACTTT.

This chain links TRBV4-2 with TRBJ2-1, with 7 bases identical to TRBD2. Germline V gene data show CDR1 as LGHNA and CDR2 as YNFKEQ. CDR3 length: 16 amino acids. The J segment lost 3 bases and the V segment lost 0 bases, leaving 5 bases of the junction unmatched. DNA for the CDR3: TGTGCCAGCAGCCAAGATGGGGGGGGAGGCTACAATGAGCAGTTCTTC. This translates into CASSQDGGGGYNEQFF.

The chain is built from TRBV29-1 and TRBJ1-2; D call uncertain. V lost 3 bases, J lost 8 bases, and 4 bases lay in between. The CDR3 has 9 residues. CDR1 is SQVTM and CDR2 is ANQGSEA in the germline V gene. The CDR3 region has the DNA TGCAGCGTTGACGACGGCTACACCTTC. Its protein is CSVDDGYTF.

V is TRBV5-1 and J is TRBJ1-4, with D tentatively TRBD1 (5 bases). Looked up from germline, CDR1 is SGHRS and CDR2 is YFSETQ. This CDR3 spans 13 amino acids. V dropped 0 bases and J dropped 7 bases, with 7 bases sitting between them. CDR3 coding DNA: TGCGCCAGCAGCTTGGGACAGAGTGAAAAACTGTTTTTT. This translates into CASSLGQSEKLFF.

CDR3 coding DNA: TGTGCCAGCAGACGACAGGGGGCGGGAGAGCAGTACTTC. Translation: CASRRQGAGEQYF. This chain connects TRBV6-5 to TRBJ2-7; TRBD1 matches at 10 bases. Germline V gene data show CDR1 as MNHEY and CDR2 as SVGAGI. J gave up 7 bases and V 6 bases, and 6 bases lay outside the gene matches. The CDR3 consists of 13 residues.

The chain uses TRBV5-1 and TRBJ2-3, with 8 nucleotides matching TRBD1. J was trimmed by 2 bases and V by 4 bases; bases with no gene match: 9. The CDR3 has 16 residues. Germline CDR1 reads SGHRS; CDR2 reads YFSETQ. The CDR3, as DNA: TGCGCCAGCAGCCCTCGTCCGGGACAGGCCACAGATACGCAGTATTTT. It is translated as CASSPRPGQATDTQYF. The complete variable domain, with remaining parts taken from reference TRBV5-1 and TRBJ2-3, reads KAGVTQTPRYLIKTRGQQVTLSCSPISGHRSVSWYQQTPGQGLQFLFEYFSETQRNKGNFPGRFSGRQFSNSRSEMNVSTLELGDSALYLCASSPRPGQATDTQYFGPGTRLTVL.

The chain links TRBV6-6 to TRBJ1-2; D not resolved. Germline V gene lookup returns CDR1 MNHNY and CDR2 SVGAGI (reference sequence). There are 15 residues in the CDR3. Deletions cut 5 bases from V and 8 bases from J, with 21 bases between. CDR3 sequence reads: CASSNIGQVPLGYTF. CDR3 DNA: TGTGCCAGCAGTAATATAGGCCAGGTCCCCCTAGGCTACACCTTC.

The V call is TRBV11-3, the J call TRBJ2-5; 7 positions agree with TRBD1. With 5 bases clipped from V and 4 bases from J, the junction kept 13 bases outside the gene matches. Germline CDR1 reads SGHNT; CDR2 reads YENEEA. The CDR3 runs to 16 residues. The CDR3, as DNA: TGTGCCAGCAGCCCAGGTGGAACAGGGGAGCTAGAGACCCAGTACTTC. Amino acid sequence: CASSPGGTGELETQYF.

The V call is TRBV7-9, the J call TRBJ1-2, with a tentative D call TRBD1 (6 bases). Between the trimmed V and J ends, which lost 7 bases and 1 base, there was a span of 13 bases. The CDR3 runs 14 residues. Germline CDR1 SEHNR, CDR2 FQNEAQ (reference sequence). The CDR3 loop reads CASIPGEFNYGYTF. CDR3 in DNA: TGTGCCAGCATCCCAGGGGAGTTTAACTATGGCTACACCTTC.

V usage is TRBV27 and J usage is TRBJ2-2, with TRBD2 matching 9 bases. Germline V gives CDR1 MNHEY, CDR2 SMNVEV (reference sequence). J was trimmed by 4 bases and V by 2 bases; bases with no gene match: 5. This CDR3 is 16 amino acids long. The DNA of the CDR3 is TGTGCCAGCAGTTTAGCGGGGGGGCCTGTCACCGGGGAGCTGTTTTTT. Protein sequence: CASSLAGGPVTGELFF.

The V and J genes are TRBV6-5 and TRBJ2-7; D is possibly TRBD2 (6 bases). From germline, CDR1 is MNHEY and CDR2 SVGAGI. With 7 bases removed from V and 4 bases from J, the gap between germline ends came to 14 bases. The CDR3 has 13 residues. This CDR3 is CASKWRGGYEQYF. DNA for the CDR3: TGTGCCAGCAAGTGGAGGGGCGGGTACGAGCAGTACTTC.

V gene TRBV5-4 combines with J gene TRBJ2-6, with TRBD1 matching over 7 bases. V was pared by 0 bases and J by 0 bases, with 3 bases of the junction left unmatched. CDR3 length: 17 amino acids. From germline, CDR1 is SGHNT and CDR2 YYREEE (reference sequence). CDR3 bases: TGTGCCAGCAGCTTGGGACAGGGTTACTCTGGGGCCAACGTCCTGACTTTC. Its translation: CASSLGQGYSGANVLTF.

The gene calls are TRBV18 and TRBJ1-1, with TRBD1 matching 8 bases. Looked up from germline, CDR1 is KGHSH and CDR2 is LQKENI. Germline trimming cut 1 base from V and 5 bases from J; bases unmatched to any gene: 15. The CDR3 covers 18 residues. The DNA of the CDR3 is TGTGCCAGCTCACCACTGACTCCAGGACAGGGTTTGAGAACTGAAGCTTTCTTT. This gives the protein CASSPLTPGQGLRTEAFF.

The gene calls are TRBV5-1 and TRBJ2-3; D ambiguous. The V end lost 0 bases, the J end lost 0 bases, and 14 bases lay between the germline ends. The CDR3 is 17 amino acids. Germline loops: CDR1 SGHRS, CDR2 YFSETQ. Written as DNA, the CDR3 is TGCGCCAGCAGCTTGGGCGTGGGCCCCTCTAGCACAGATACGCAGTATTTT. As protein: CASSLGVGPSSTDTQYF.

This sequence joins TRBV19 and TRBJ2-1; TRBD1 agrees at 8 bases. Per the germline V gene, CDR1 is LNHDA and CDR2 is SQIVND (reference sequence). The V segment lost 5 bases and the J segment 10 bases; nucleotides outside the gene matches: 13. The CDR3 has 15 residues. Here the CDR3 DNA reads TGTGCCAGTAGTCCCATGGACAGGGTATCTTCCGAGCAGTTCTTC. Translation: CASSPMDRVSSEQFF. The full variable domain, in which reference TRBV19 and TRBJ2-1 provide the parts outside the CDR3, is DGGITQSPKYLFRKEGQNVTLSCEQNLNHDAMYWYRQDPGQGLRLIYYSQIVNDFQKGDIAEGYSVSREKKESFPLTVTSAQKNPTAFYLCASSPMDRVSSEQFFGPGTRLTVL.

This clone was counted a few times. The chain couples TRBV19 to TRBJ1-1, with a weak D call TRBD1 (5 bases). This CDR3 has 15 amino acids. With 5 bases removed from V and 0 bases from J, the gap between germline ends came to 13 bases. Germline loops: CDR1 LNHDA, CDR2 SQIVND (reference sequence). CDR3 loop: CASSLGTAMNTEAFF. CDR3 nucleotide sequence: TGTGCCAGTAGTCTAGGGACGGCCATGAACACTGAAGCTTTCTTT.

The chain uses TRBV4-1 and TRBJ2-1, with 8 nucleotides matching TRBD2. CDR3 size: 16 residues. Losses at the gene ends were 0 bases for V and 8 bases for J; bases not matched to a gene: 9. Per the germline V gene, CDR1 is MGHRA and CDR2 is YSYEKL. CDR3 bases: TGCGCCAGCAGCCAAGACCCTAGCGGGTCTAGCGATGAGCAGTTCTTC. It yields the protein CASSQDPSGSSDEQFF.

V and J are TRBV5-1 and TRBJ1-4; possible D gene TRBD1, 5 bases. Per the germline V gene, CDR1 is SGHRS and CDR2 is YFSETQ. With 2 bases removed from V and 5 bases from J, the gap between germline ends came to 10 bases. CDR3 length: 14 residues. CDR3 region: CASSLGRANEKLFF. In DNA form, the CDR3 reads TGCGCCAGCAGCTTAGGCAGGGCAAATGAAAAACTGTTTTTT.

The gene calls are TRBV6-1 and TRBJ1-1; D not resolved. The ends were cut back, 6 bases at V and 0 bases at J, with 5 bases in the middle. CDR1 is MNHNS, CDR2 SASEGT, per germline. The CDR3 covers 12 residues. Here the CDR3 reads CASRFMNTEAFF. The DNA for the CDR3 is TGTGCCAGCAGATTCATGAACACTGAAGCTTTCTTT.

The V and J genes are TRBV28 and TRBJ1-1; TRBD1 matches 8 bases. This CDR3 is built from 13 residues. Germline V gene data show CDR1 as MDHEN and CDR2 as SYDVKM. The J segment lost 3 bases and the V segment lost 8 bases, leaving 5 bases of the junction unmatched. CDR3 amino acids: CASRTGGYTEAFF. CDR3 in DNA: TGTGCCAGCCGCACAGGGGGATACACTGAAGCTTTCTTT.